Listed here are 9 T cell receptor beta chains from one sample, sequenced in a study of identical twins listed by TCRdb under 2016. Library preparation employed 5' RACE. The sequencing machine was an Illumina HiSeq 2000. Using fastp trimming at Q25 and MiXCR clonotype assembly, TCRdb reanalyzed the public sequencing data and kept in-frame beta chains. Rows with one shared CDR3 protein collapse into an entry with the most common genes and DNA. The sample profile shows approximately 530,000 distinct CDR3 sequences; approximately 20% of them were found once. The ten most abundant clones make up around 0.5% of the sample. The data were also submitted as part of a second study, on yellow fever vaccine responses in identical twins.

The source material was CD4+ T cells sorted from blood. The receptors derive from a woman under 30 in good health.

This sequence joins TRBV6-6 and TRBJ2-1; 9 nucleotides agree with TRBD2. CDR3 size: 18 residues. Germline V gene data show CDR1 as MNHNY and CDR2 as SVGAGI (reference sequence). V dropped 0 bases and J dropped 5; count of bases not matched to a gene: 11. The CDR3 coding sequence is TGTGCCAGCAGTTACTCCCCGGTGGGGCTAGCGGGAAACAATGAGCAGTTCTTC. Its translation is CASSYSPVGLAGNNEQFF.

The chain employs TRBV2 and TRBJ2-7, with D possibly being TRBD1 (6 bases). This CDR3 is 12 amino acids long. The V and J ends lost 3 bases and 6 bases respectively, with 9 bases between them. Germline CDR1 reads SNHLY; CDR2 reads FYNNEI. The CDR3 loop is CASSESGVEQYV. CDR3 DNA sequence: TGTGCCAGCAGTGAGTCAGGGGTCGAGCAGTACGTC.

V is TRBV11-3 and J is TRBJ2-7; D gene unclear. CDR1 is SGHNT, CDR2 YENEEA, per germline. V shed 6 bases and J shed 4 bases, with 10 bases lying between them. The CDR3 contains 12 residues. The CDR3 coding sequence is TGTGCCAGCAGTAAGACCCAATACGAGCAGTACTTC. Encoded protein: CASSKTQYEQYF.

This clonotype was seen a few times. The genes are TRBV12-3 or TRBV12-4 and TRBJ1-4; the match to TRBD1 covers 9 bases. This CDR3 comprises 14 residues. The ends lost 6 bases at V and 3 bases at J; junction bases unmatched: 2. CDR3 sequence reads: CASSRTGANEKLFF. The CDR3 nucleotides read TGTGCCAGCAGCCGGACAGGGGCTAATGAAAAACTGTTTTTT.

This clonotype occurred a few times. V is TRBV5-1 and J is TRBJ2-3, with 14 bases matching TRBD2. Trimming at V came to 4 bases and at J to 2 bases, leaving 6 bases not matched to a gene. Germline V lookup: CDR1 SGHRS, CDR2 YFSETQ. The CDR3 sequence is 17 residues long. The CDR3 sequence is CASSPRTSGGITDTQYF. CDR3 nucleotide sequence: TGCGCCAGCAGCCCCCGGACTAGCGGGGGGATCACAGATACGCAGTATTTT.

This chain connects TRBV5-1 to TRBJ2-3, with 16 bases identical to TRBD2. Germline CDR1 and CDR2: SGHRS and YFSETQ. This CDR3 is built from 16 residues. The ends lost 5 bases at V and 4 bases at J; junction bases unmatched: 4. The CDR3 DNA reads TGCGCCAGCAGTGCCGGGACTAGCGGGAGGGCAGATACGCAGTATTTT. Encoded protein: CASSAGTSGRADTQYF.

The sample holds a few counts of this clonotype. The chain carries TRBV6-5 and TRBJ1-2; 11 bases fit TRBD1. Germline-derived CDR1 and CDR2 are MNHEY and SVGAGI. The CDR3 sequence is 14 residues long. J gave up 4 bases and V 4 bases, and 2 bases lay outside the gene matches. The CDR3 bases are TGTGCCAGCAGTTGGGGACAGGGGGGCTATGGCTACACCTTC. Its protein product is CASSWGQGGYGYTF.

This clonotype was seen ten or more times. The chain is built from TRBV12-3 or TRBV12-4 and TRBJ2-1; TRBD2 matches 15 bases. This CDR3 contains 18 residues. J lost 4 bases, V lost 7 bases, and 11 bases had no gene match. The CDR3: CASTIYRTSGREYNEQFF. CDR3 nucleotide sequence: TGTGCCAGCACCATCTACCGGACTAGCGGGAGGGAGTACAATGAGCAGTTCTTC.

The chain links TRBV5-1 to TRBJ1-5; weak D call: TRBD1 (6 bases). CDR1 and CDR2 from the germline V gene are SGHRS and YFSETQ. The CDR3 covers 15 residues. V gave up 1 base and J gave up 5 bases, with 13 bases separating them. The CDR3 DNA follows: TGCGCCAGCAGCTTGCAGGGGCGGAAGGATCAGCCCCAGCATTTT. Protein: CASSLQGRKDQPQHF.